The entry below gives a single T cell receptor beta chain sequence along with its context. In the study's own analysis: From reference gene primer amplification, estimates of nucleated cell counts were derived. The data were produced by immunoSEQ multiplex PCR, yet TCRdb's version contains in-frame clones alone and is incomplete. Clone size and V and J calls were adopted from that table, with D and trimming inferred from the DNA. The sample lists under 200,000 clones, around 74% occurring once. CDR1 is ENHRY and CDR2 is SYGVKD in the germline V gene. V dropped 6 bases and J dropped 5; count of bases not matched to a gene: 6. The CDR3 loop spans 14 amino acids. This sample stems from a study of blood T cell repertoires in COVID-19. Study-level information: From the United States, Italy and Spain came samples of acute and convalescent COVID-19. T cells, B-cell-depleted T cells, or PBMCs provided the cDNA or gDNA that served as material.

This chain connects TRBV10-3 to TRBJ2-7; 11 bases map to TRBD1. The clonotype comes from a woman older than 75 with acute or convalescent COVID-19. Sequencing was performed on peripheral blood. The CDR3 DNA follows: TGTGCCATCAGACCCGGACAGGGGGCCGACGAGCAGTACTTC. Translation gives CAIRPGQGADEQYF.